This TCR beta chain was observed in a study of cytomegalovirus exposure and HLA in healthy donors. The germline CDR1 and CDR2 sequences are LNHDA and SQIVND (reference sequence). The CDR3 extends over 14 amino acids. Between the trimmed V and J ends, which lost 5 bases and 0 bases, there was a span of 8 bases. Sequencing was performed with immunoSEQ multiplex PCR; in TCRdb, only in-frame clones are kept and a portion is missing. Among about 140,000 clones listed, about 83% were seen once. The chain links TRBV19 to TRBJ1-3; D remains ambiguous. This TCR was sampled from a woman in her 30s in good health and CMV-seronegative. Input material: PBMCs. The CDR3 reads CASSPAASGNTIYF. The CDR3 bases are TGTGCCAGTAGTCCGGCGGCCTCTGGAAACACCATATATTTT.